This is a list of T cell receptor beta chains from one sample in a study of identical twins. TCRdb analysed the 5' RACE reads with MiXCR anew, one entry per CDR3 protein. The sample has about 690,000 distinct CDR3 sequences; 6.1% are singletons. The sample consisted of naive T cells sorted from blood. These receptor sequences come from a man between 18 and 29 years old in good health. Each CDR3 is given with its conserved first and last residue. The D gene is left open where the match is weak. Expanded clones are given a class, and other clones once, few, many or no size at all.

D gene: .
V gene: TRBV6-1
J gene: TRBJ2-3
clone size: many
CDR3 DNA: TGTGCCAGCAGCGCGGGCTCGGGGGATACGCAGTATTTT
CDR3 protein: CASSAGSGDTQYF

D gene: TRBD2
V gene: TRBV11-1
J gene: TRBJ2-1
clone size: few
CDR3 DNA: TGTGCCAGCAGCGGGGGGACTAGCGGGCGCCTCTCCTACAATGAGCAGTTCTTC
CDR3 protein: CASSGGTSGRLSYNEQFF

D gene: TRBD1
V gene: TRBV12-3/TRBV12-4
J gene: TRBJ2-5
clone size: many
CDR3 DNA: TGTGCCAGCAGGGGACAGCTCCAAGAGACCCAGTACTTC
CDR3 protein: CASRGQLQETQYF

D gene: .
V gene: TRBV9
J gene: TRBJ2-7
clone size: few
CDR3 DNA: TGTGCCAGCAGCGTAGGTTGGAGGGGTTCCTACGAGCAGTACTTC
CDR3 protein: CASSVGWRGSYEQYF

D gene: .
V gene: TRBV6-4
J gene: TRBJ2-2
clone size: many
CDR3 DNA: TGTGCCAGCAGTGAGGGACACACCGGGGAGCTGTTTTTT
CDR3 protein: CASSEGHTGELFF

D gene: TRBD2
V gene: TRBV27
J gene: TRBJ2-1
clone size: .
CDR3 DNA: TGTGCCAGCAGTCTGCGGGGCGGGAGCCCCTACAATGAGCAGTTCTTC
CDR3 protein: CASSLRGGSPYNEQFF

D gene: TRBD2
V gene: TRBV30
J gene: TRBJ2-1
clone size: .
CDR3 DNA: TGTGCCTGGAGTGCCGAGACCGGGACTAGCGAATTCTTC
CDR3 protein: CAWSAETGTSEFF

D gene: TRBD2
V gene: TRBV4-3
J gene: TRBJ2-1
clone size: many
CDR3 DNA: TGCGCCAGCAGCCAAGAATTACTAGCGGAGAGGGAGCAGTTCTTC
CDR3 protein: CASSQELLAEREQFF

D gene: TRBD2
V gene: TRBV27
J gene: TRBJ2-3
clone size: many
CDR3 DNA: TGTGCCAGCAGTCCCGGGACTATACGCACAGATACGCAGTATTTT
CDR3 protein: CASSPGTIRTDTQYF

D gene: .
V gene: TRBV29-1
J gene: TRBJ2-1
clone size: .
CDR3 DNA: TGCAGCGTTGCCCCTGTATCGGGGAATGAGCAGTTCTTC
CDR3 protein: CSVAPVSGNEQFF

D gene: .
V gene: TRBV29-1
J gene: TRBJ2-1
clone size: many
CDR3 DNA: TGCAGCGTTGAGTCGGCCTACAATGAGCAGTTCTTC
CDR3 protein: CSVESAYNEQFF

D gene: .
V gene: TRBV29-1
J gene: TRBJ2-1
clone size: many
CDR3 DNA: TGCAGCGTTGGAAAGAGGGCCCTCTACAATGAGCAGTTCTTC
CDR3 protein: CSVGKRALYNEQFF

D gene: .
V gene: TRBV9
J gene: TRBJ1-1
clone size: many
CDR3 DNA: TGTGCCAGCAGCGTAGGAAACACGTACGAAGCTTTCTTT
CDR3 protein: CASSVGNTYEAFF

D gene: .
V gene: TRBV20-1
J gene: TRBJ2-3
clone size: many
CDR3 DNA: TGCAGTGCTAGAGTACCGGGGAAGCGAACAGATACGCAGTATTTT
CDR3 protein: CSARVPGKRTDTQYF

D gene: .
V gene: TRBV10-3
J gene: TRBJ2-2
clone size: many
CDR3 DNA: TGTGCCATCTATCAGGGTGTCCACGGGGAGCTGTTTTTT
CDR3 protein: CAIYQGVHGELFF

D gene: TRBD1
V gene: TRBV4-1
J gene: TRBJ1-5
clone size: .
CDR3 DNA: TGCGCCAGCAGCCTTCTTTATCGGGACAGGGGAGATCAGCCCCAGCATTTT
CDR3 protein: CASSLLYRDRGDQPQHF

D gene: .
V gene: TRBV11-1
J gene: TRBJ2-6
clone size: .
CDR3 DNA: TGTGCCAGCAGCTTAAAAGGGGTGTTCCGGGACGGGGCCAACGTCCTGACTTTC
CDR3 protein: CASSLKGVFRDGANVLTF

D gene: TRBD2
V gene: TRBV4-3
J gene: TRBJ2-3
clone size: .
CDR3 DNA: TGCGCCAGCAGCCAAGCCGGACTAGCGGTAACAGATACGCAGTATTTT
CDR3 protein: CASSQAGLAVTDTQYF

D gene: TRBD1
V gene: TRBV12-3/TRBV12-4
J gene: TRBJ2-5
clone size: many
CDR3 DNA: TGTGCCAGCGGCCGGGACAGTCAAGAGACCCAGTACTTC
CDR3 protein: CASGRDSQETQYF

D gene: .
V gene: TRBV7-9
J gene: TRBJ2-2
clone size: many
CDR3 DNA: TGTGCCAGCAGCTTAGTGAAAGTATCCGGGGAGCTGTTTTTT
CDR3 protein: CASSLVKVSGELFF

D gene: .
V gene: TRBV9
J gene: TRBJ1-3
clone size: many
CDR3 DNA: TGTGCCAGCAGCCCCGACCATAGCTCTGGAAACACCATATATTTT
CDR3 protein: CASSPDHSSGNTIYF

D gene: .
V gene: TRBV5-5
J gene: TRBJ2-2
clone size: many
CDR3 DNA: TGTGCCAGCAGCCTCTTATTGGTTAGGCGGAACACCGGGGAGCTGTTTTTT
CDR3 protein: CASSLLLVRRNTGELFF

D gene: .
V gene: TRBV12-3/TRBV12-4
J gene: TRBJ1-2
clone size: .
CDR3 DNA: TGTGCCAGCAGTTTGCGGGGCGGGGGGATTGGCTACACCTTC
CDR3 protein: CASSLRGGGIGYTF

D gene: TRBD1
V gene: TRBV4-1
J gene: TRBJ2-2
clone size: many
CDR3 DNA: TGCGCCAGCAGGAGACAGGGGTTGGGGGAGCTGTTTTTT
CDR3 protein: CASRRQGLGELFF

D gene: .
V gene: TRBV20-1
J gene: TRBJ2-3
clone size: many
CDR3 DNA: TGCAGTGCTAGACCACCTCTGACGCTTCACACAGATACGCAGTATTTT
CDR3 protein: CSARPPLTLHTDTQYF